This T cell receptor (beta chain) comes out of a study of T cells in Graves' hyperthyroidism and ophthalmopathy. From 10 ml of fresh peripheral blood, PBMCs were isolated. The V end lost 6 bases, the J end lost 6 bases, and 15 bases lay between the germline ends. This CDR3 region has 13 residues. CDR1 KGHSH and CDR2 LQKENI come from the germline V gene. Amplification of TCR beta CDR3 regions used RNA as the template. The HTBI primer set drove a first-round RT-PCR of the TCR CDR3. TCRdb analysed the multiplex PCR reads with MiXCR anew, one entry per CDR3 protein. The repertoire includes some 350,000 distinct CDR3 sequences, roughly 13% of them detected once, and 30% to 40% sits in the top ten. This clonotype was observed a few times.

The clonotype was recovered from a woman in her thirties or forties with Graves' ophthalmopathy. V is TRBV18 and J is TRBJ2-7; D possibly corresponds to TRBD1 (5 bases). Specimen: blood. CDR3 loop: CASSPTGLREQYF. For the CDR3, the DNA is TGTGCCAGCTCTCCCACAGGTCTACGCGAGCAGTACTTC.